The present T cell receptor beta chain was sequenced within a study of CXCR3-negative and CXCR3-positive naive CD8 T cells (dated by TCRdb to 2018 to 2020). In the study overall: Some 150 million TRB reads were obtained in total, roughly 1.5 +/- 0.3 million reads per library. Diversity and physicochemical repertoire analyses covered over 10 donors pooled from two independent experiments. TRBV-TRBJ cluster analysis included naive subsets from a handful of donors and memory cells from 3 donors.

For this clonotype: The antigen this receptor binds is unknown.

For every CD8+ T cell subset, 300,000 cells were flow-sorted straight into RLT lysis buffer, and each subset was sorted in triplicate. To keep memory contaminants out, a stringent definition of naive CD8+ T cells was applied: CD45RO-CCR7+CD27+CD95-. Standard density gradient centrifugation was used to isolate peripheral blood mononuclear cells from buffy coats. Naive CXCR3-negative and CXCR3-positive CD8+ T cells were flow-sorted using a FACSAria III. Total RNA was extracted from sorted cells using an RNeasy Mini Kit. The germline V gene gives CDR1 as LGHNA and CDR2 as YSLEER. The CDR3 contains 16 residues, cysteine and phenylalanine counted. Only the protein sequence is given. Beyond this particular receptor, the publication reports: TRB CDR3s from CXCR3-positive naive cells showed higher hydrophobicity (lower Kidera factor 4), lower energy, and higher strength and volume indices than CXCR3-negative naive cells. Freshly isolated PBMCs were used for most assays because CXCR3 expression partially decreased after cryopreservation. Within the same donor, TRBV-TRBJ usage looked similar between naive CXCR3-negative and CXCR3-positive cells, but memory cells had distinct patterns. Because surface CD5, which is linked to self-reactivity in mice, was comparable between the naive subsets, TCR interaction strength was also inferred from TRB CDR3 physicochemical properties. Repertoire diversity was comparably high in both naive subsets but much lower in memory CD8+ T cells.

The sample was run on a NextSeq 550. The Human TCR Profiling Kit (MiLaboratory) was used to prepare UMI-labeled 5' RACE TRB cDNA libraries. The full amount of extracted RNA was used for cDNA synthesis, and the full amount of resulting cDNA was used for PCR amplification. Libraries were prepared in parallel with an identical number of PCR cycles. As for how the authors treated the data: With a requirement of at least two reads per UMI, MIGEC and MiXCR extracted about 52,000 +/- 9,100 unique UMI-labeled TRB cDNA molecules per library. An average of approximately 40,000 +/- 10,000 functional in-frame TRB CDR3 nucleotide clonotypes without stop codons was found per library. Diversity metrics, including normalized Shannon-Wiener and Chao1, were computed in VDJtools after downsampling to 5000 UMI-labeled TRB molecules per sample. VDJtools was used to calculate clonotype-size-weighted physicochemical properties of the central five CDR3 residues, namely interaction energy, strength, volume and Kidera factor 4. After TCRdb reprocessed the reads, each CDR3 protein sequence was kept as one row, without DNA. TCRdb's processing, not the authors', yielded these V and J calls. The sample's table lists a count of about 130,000 distinct CDR3 sequences. 0.5% to 0.75% of the sample is held by the ten biggest clonotypes.

Sequencing input: naive CXCR3+ CD8+ T cells from blood. The cell subset or site label for this specimen denotes: CD45RO-CCR7+CD27+CD95- naive CD8+ T cells expressing CXCR3 (TNR3+). The origin of this receptor is a human donor in good health. Some clones in this sample may be carry-over from other donors' samples. The chain employs TRBV4-3 and TRBJ2-7; the TRBD1 assignment by TCRdb is unverifiable without DNA. CDR3 protein: CASSQDWPGKIYEQYF.